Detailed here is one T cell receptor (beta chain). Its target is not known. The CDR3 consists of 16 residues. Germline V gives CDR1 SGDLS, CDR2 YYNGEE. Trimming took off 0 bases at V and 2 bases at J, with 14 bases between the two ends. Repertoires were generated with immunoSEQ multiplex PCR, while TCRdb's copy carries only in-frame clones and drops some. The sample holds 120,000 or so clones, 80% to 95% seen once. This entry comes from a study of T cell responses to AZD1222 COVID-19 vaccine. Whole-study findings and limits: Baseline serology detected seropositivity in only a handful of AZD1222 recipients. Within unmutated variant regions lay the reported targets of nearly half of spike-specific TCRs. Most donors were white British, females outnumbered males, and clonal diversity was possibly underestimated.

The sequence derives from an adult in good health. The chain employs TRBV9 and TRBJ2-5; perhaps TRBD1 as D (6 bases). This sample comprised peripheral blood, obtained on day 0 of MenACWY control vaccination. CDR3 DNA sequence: TGTGCCAGCAGCGTAGATGGTGGGACACATCAAGAGACCCAGTACTTC. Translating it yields CASSVDGGTHQETQYF.